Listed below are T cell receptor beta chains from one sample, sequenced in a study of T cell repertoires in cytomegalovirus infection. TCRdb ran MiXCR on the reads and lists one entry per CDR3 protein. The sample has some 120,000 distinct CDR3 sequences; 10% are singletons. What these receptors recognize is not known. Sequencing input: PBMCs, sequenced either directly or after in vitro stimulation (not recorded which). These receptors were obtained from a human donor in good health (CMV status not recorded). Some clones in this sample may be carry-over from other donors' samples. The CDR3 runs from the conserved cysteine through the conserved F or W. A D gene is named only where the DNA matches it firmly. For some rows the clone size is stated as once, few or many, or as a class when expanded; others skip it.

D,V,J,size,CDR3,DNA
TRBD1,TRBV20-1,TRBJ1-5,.,CSAIDRVNQPQHF,TGCAGTGCCATTGACAGGGTCAATCAGCCCCAGCATTTT
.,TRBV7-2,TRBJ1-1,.,CASSLGGARTEAFF,TGTGCCAGCAGCCTAGGGGGGGCGCGGACTGAAGCTTTCTTT
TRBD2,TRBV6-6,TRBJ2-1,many,CASSYQGGRDNEQFF,TGTGCCAGCAGTTACCAGGGTGGGAGGGACAATGAGCAGTTCTTC
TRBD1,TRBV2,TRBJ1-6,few,CASSPGQALNSPLHF,TGTGCCAGCAGTCCCGGACAGGCCCTTAATTCACCCCTCCACTTT
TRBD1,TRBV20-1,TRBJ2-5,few,CSATGGAETQYF,TGCAGTGCGACAGGGGGCGCGGAGACCCAGTACTTC
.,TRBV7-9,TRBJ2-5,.,CASSPSPVAGQETQYF,TGTGCCAGCAGCCCGTCACCGGTGGCAGGGCAAGAGACCCAGTACTTC
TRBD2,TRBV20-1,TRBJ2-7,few,CSVGNSGSIYEQYF,TGCAGTGTGGGAAATAGCGGGAGTATATACGAGCAGTACTTC
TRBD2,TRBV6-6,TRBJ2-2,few,CASRPTSGSTGELFF,TGTGCCAGCAGACCGACTAGCGGGAGCACCGGGGAGCTGTTTTTT
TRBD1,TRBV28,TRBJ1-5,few,CASSVTGLYQPQHF,TGTGCCAGCAGTGTGACAGGGTTGTATCAGCCCCAGCATTTT
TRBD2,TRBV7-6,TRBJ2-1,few,CASSPRPGTNYNEQFF,TGTGCCAGCAGCCCCCGGCCCGGGACTAACTACAATGAGCAGTTCTTC
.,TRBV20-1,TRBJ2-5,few,CSRGVGETQYF,TGCAGTCGCGGGGTGGGAGAGACCCAGTACTTC
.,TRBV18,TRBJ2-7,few,CASSPRASSYEQYF,TGTGCCAGCTCACCACGGGCCAGCTCCTACGAGCAGTACTTC
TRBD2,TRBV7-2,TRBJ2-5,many,CASSLVSGRGETQYF,TGTGCCAGCAGCTTAGTCAGCGGGAGGGGGGAGACCCAGTACTTC